This paragraph reports one TCR beta chain. Then a second PCR, running about 6 to 12 cycles, was carried out with a sample-barcoded 5' primer and a J-beta primer mix. All cDNA molecules were each tagged by a template-switch adaptor with 12 random nucleotides. A single record per CDR3 protein comes from TCRdb applying MiXCR to the 5' RACE reads. The sample consists of approximately 800,000 distinct CDR3 sequences, 20% to 25% of them appearing once. These data are taken from a study of blood T cells in healthy people across ages. CDR1 is ENHRY, CDR2 SYGVKD, per germline. V shed 0 bases and J 5 bases; nucleotides not matched to a gene: 7. The CDR3 spans 17 residues. The sample was also linked to a second study, of T cells of mothers and their children. That report notes: Reverse transcription into cDNA received all extracted RNA, at around 1.5 ug per 15 ul.

The sequence was collected from a boy aged 10-17 years in good health. V gene TRBV10-3 combines with J gene TRBJ2-5; 12 positions match TRBD2. Sequenced sample: blood. CDR3 residues: CAISESSGLAGSETQYF. The CDR3 nucleotides are TGTGCCATCAGTGAGTCGTCAGGACTAGCGGGATCGGAGACCCAGTACTTC.